This TCR beta chain came from a study of identical twins. TCRdb re-called the 5' RACE reads through MiXCR, storing one row per CDR3 protein. The sample carries under 450,000 distinct CDR3 sequences, approximately 17% recorded once. Points on this clonotype: Its antigen remains unidentified.

The CDR3 runs to 14 residues. Germline V gene lookup returns CDR1 MNHEY and CDR2 SVGEGT. V was shortened by 5 bases and J by 10 bases, with 18 bases between the two germline ends. Findings of the study overall: Within twin pairs, the out-of-frame alpha sequences they shared showed excess low generation probability.

This TCR was sampled from a man aged 50 to 60 in good health. Sequenced: naive T cells sorted from blood. The rearrangement uses TRBV6-2 or TRBV6-3 and TRBJ1-5, with D perhaps matching TRBD1 (5 bases). The CDR3 DNA reads TGTGCCAGCAGTACCGGTGGCAGGGTGCATCCCCAGCATTTT. Translated: CASSTGGRVHPQHF.